This is a list of T cell receptor beta chains from one sample in a study of PD-1 blockade in classical Hodgkin lymphoma. Method: immunoSEQ multiplex PCR; TCRdb's copy keeps in-frame clones and lacks some. The sample shows tens of thousands of clones, around 80% of them seen only once. This material consisted of peripheral blood mononuclear cells (PBMCs), taken before the second cycle of nivolumab. These TCRs come from a human donor with classical Hodgkin lymphoma. Both conserved end residues are part of each CDR3. Each record gives: CDR3 protein, CDR3 DNA, V gene, J gene, D gene, clone size. D genes are given only for firm matches. Clone size, where shown, is once, few, many, or a class for clones that have expanded.

CDR3: CASSQGNHATDTQYF
DNA: TGCGCCAGCAGCCAAGGGAACCACGCCACAGATACGCAGTATTTT
V: TRBV4-3
J: TRBJ2-3
D: NA
size: NA

CDR3: CASSVQGANGYTF
DNA: TGTGCCAGCAGCGTACAGGGGGCTAACGGCTACACCTTC
V: TRBV9
J: TRBJ1-2
D: TRBD1
size: NA

CDR3: CASSSVLAGVYEQYF
DNA: TGTGCCAGCAGCTCCGTCCTAGCGGGAGTTTACGAGCAGTACTTC
V: TRBV5-4
J: TRBJ2-7
D: TRBD2
size: NA

CDR3: CASSEGRTKETQYF
DNA: TGTGCCAGCAGTGAGGGACGGACGAAAGAGACCCAGTACTTC
V: TRBV25-1
J: TRBJ2-5
D: NA
size: NA

CDR3: CASSQEPGEPNTIYF
DNA: TGCGCCAGCAGCCAAGAACCAGGGGAGCCAAACACCATATATTTT
V: TRBV4-3
J: TRBJ1-3
D: NA
size: NA

CDR3: CASSPNGQPQHF
DNA: TGTGCCAGCAGTCCGAACGGTCAGCCCCAGCATTTT
V: TRBV2
J: TRBJ1-5
D: NA
size: NA

CDR3: CASSETGNTIYF
DNA: TGTGCCAGCAGTGAAACGGGAAACACCATATATTTT
V: TRBV6-1
J: TRBJ1-3
D: NA
size: NA

CDR3: CSASRRQAIFF
DNA: TGCAGTGCTAGTCGTAGGCAGGCGATCTTCTTC
V: TRBV20-1
J: TRBJ1-2
D: NA
size: NA

CDR3: CASSPGRLADSYEQYF
DNA: TGCGCCAGCAGCCCCGGTCGACTAGCGGATTCCTACGAGCAGTACTTC
V: TRBV4-3
J: TRBJ2-7
D: TRBD2
size: NA

CDR3: CASSISGRALNEQFF
DNA: TGTGCCAGCAGCATTAGCGGGAGGGCCCTCAATGAGCAGTTCTTC
V: TRBV5-4
J: TRBJ2-1
D: TRBD2
size: NA

CDR3: CASTTDSRSPLHF
DNA: TGTGCCAGCACCACTGACAGTCGGTCACCCCTCCACTTT
V: TRBV7-6
J: TRBJ1-6
D: NA
size: NA

CDR3: CASSNPGQGEKLFF
DNA: TGTGCCAGCAGCAACCCGGGACAAGGAGAAAAACTGTTTTTT
V: TRBV5-6
J: TRBJ1-4
D: NA
size: NA

CDR3: CAWSVRVTYEQYF
DNA: TGTGCCTGGAGTGTACGCGTTACCTACGAGCAGTACTTC
V: TRBV30
J: TRBJ2-7
D: NA
size: NA

CDR3: CASSRSNQPQHF
DNA: TGTGCCAGTAGTCGCTCAAATCAGCCCCAGCATTTT
V: TRBV19
J: TRBJ1-5
D: NA
size: few

CDR3: CASSIGGRSTDTQYF
DNA: TGTGCCAGTAGTATTGGGGGAAGGAGCACAGATACGCAGTATTTT
V: TRBV19
J: TRBJ2-3
D: NA
size: NA

CDR3: CASSQDWGLAGPRTQYF
DNA: TGCGCCAGCAGCCAAGATTGGGGACTAGCGGGACCTCGGACGCAGTATTTT
V: TRBV4-3
J: TRBJ2-3
D: TRBD2
size: NA

CDR3: CASSWTGGLMYTEAFF
DNA: TGTGCCAGCAGCTGGACAGGGGGCTTGATGTACACTGAAGCTTTCTTT
V: TRBV5-5
J: TRBJ1-1
D: TRBD1
size: few

CDR3: CASSPGTGGEQYF
DNA: TGTGCCAGCTCACCAGGAACAGGCGGCGAGCAGTACTTC
V: TRBV18
J: TRBJ2-7
D: NA
size: NA

CDR3: CAWRETGNTEAFF
DNA: TGTGCCTGGAGGGAGACAGGGAACACTGAAGCTTTCTTT
V: TRBV30
J: TRBJ1-1
D: NA
size: NA

CDR3: CASSTGRRSFF
DNA: TGTGCCAGCAGCACTGGACGCCGGAGTTTCTTT
V: TRBV5-4
J: TRBJ1-1
D: NA
size: NA

CDR3: CASRRGLGEYNEQFF
DNA: TGTGCCAGTAGAAGGGGGCTAGGAGAGTACAATGAGCAGTTCTTC
V: TRBV19
J: TRBJ2-1
D: TRBD1
size: NA

CDR3: CASSLTGGVETQYF
DNA: TGTGCCAGTAGCCTGACAGGGGGCGTGGAGACCCAGTACTTC
V: TRBV19
J: TRBJ2-5
D: TRBD1
size: NA

CDR3: CASRALTSYNEQFF
DNA: TGTGCCAGCAGAGCGCTCACCTCCTACAATGAGCAGTTCTTC
V: TRBV7-2
J: TRBJ2-1
D: NA
size: NA

CDR3: CASSSDTGGIYGYTF
DNA: TGTGCCAGCAGTTCAGACACCGGGGGGATCTATGGCTACACCTTC
V: TRBV27
J: TRBJ1-2
D: NA
size: NA

CDR3: CASSPWRSGNTIYF
DNA: TGTGCCAGCAGCCCGTGGAGGAGCGGAAACACCATATATTTT
V: TRBV11-3
J: TRBJ1-3
D: NA
size: NA

CDR3: CASSVAGLGPGEAFF
DNA: TGTGCCAGCAGCGTAGCAGGACTGGGGCCTGGTGAAGCTTTCTTT
V: TRBV9
J: TRBJ1-1
D: NA
size: NA

CDR3: CASSQFTGRGRETQYF
DNA: TGCGCCAGCAGCCAATTTACGGGGAGGGGCCGGGAGACCCAGTACTTC
V: TRBV4-3
J: TRBJ2-5
D: TRBD2
size: NA

CDR3: CASSLVVSRTTEAFF
DNA: TGTGCCAGCAGCTTAGTGGTGAGCAGGACCACTGAAGCTTTCTTT
V: TRBV7-9
J: TRBJ1-1
D: NA
size: NA

CDR3: CASSPMWGGTGELFF
DNA: TGTGCCAGTAGTCCCATGTGGGGGGGCACCGGGGAGCTGTTTTTT
V: TRBV19
J: TRBJ2-2
D: TRBD2
size: NA

CDR3: CASSTHRDTGELFF
DNA: TGTGCCAGCAGCACCCACAGGGACACCGGGGAGCTGTTTTTT
V: TRBV5-4
J: TRBJ2-2
D: NA
size: NA

CDR3: CASSKAGRIQETQYF
DNA: TGTGCCAGCAGCAAAGCGGGGAGGATCCAAGAGACCCAGTACTTC
V: TRBV21-1
J: TRBJ2-5
D: NA
size: NA

CDR3: CASSRLQGTRTNYGYTF
DNA: TGTGCCAGTAGTCGCCTACAGGGAACGAGAACTAACTATGGCTACACCTTC
V: TRBV19
J: TRBJ1-2
D: NA
size: NA

CDR3: CASSLTPGLAGGRISTDTQYF
DNA: TGTGCCAGCAGTTTAACGCCGGGACTAGCGGGGGGAAGAATTAGCACAGATACGCAGTATTTT
V: TRBV27
J: TRBJ2-3
D: TRBD2
size: NA

CDR3: CASSQDQRGNTYEQYF
DNA: TGCGCCAGCAGCCAAGATCAACGGGGAAACACTTACGAGCAGTACTTC
V: TRBV4-3
J: TRBJ2-7
D: NA
size: NA

CDR3: CASSLWRPSSTDTQYF
DNA: TGTGCCAGCAGTTTATGGCGACCGTCTAGCACAGATACGCAGTATTTT
V: TRBV28
J: TRBJ2-3
D: NA
size: once

CDR3: CASSVGGESYEQYF
DNA: TGTGCCAGTAGCGTCGGGGGAGAGAGCTACGAGCAGTACTTC
V: TRBV19
J: TRBJ2-7
D: NA
size: NA

CDR3: CASSPGQPSTEAFF
DNA: TGTGCCAGCAGTCCGGGACAGCCTAGCACTGAAGCTTTCTTT
V: TRBV27
J: TRBJ1-1
D: TRBD1
size: once

CDR3: CASKGDSSSGNTIYF
DNA: TGTGCCAGCAAGGGAGACAGCTCCTCTGGAAACACCATATATTTT
V: TRBV6-5
J: TRBJ1-3
D: NA
size: NA

CDR3: CASSGRSNNEQFF
DNA: TGTGCCAGCAGCGGTAGGTCAAACAATGAGCAGTTCTTC
V: TRBV11-2
J: TRBJ2-1
D: NA
size: NA

CDR3: CASSLFVLDRGIFTGELFF
DNA: TGTGCCAGCAGTTTATTCGTTTTGGACAGGGGAATTTTCACCGGGGAGCTGTTTTTT
V: TRBV27
J: TRBJ2-2
D: TRBD1
size: NA

CDR3: CASGGGYTF
DNA: TGTGCCAGCGGGGGTGGCTACACCTTC
V: TRBV6-6
J: TRBJ1-2
D: NA
size: NA

CDR3: CASSESSYEQYF
DNA: TGCGCCAGCAGTGAGAGCTCCTACGAGCAGTACTTC
V: TRBV10-1
J: TRBJ2-7
D: NA
size: medium-sized

CDR3: CASSPGQGNSPLHF
DNA: TGTGCCAGCAGCCCGGGACAGGGGAATTCACCCCTCCACTTT
V: TRBV6-5
J: TRBJ1-6
D: TRBD1
size: NA

CDR3: CASSVPREQGRDGYTF
DNA: TGTGCCAGTAGTGTACCGAGAGAACAGGGAAGGGATGGCTACACCTTC
V: TRBV19
J: TRBJ1-2
D: NA
size: NA

CDR3: CASSGSMGSYGYTF
DNA: TGTGCCAGCAGTGGTTCAATGGGTAGCTATGGCTACACCTTC
V: TRBV2
J: TRBJ1-2
D: NA
size: NA

CDR3: CASSPGQGSGETQYF
DNA: TGTGCCAGCAGCCCGGGACAGGGTTCGGGAGAGACCCAGTACTTC
V: TRBV5-8
J: TRBJ2-5
D: TRBD1
size: NA